This T cell receptor beta chain appears in the sequencing data of a study of blood T cell repertoires in COVID-19. About the research overall: Acute and convalescent COVID-19 samples came from the United States, Italy and Spain. PBMCs, B-cell-depleted T cells, or T cells were the source of the cDNA or gDNA that made up the material.

The germline CDR1 and CDR2 sequences are SQVTM and ANQGSEA. Trimming took 6 bases from V and 1 from J, leaving 13 bases between them. CDR3 length: 13 residues. This clone was counted once. Per the authors' pipeline: Estimation of nucleated cell counts was performed using reference gene primer amplification. This table comes from immunoSEQ multiplex PCR, and its TCRdb copy is limited to in-frame clones, with some not included. V, J and clone size were drawn from that table, and D and trimming were deduced from the DNA. Of some 260,000 clones listed, over 75% are singletons. The TCR sequence derives from a woman aged 25 to 39 with acute or convalescent COVID-19. Sequencing was carried out using peripheral blood. This chain joins TRBV29-1 and TRBJ2-7; D is perhaps TRBD1 (7 bases). In DNA form, the CDR3 reads TGCAGCGTCTTGACAGGGAGGTCCTACGAGCAGTACTTC. Translation gives CSVLTGRSYEQYF.